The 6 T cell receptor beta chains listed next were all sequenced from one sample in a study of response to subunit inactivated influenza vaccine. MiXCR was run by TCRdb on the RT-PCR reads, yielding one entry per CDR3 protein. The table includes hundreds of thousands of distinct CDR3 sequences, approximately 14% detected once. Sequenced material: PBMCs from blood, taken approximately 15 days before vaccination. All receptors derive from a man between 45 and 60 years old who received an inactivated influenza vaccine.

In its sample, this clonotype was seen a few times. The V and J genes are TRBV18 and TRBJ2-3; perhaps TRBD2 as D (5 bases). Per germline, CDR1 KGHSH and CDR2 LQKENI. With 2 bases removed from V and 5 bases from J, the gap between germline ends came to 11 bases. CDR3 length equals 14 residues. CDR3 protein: CASSPGSAGDTQYF. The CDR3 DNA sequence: TGTGCCAGCTCACCAGGGTCCGCGGGAGATACGCAGTATTTT.

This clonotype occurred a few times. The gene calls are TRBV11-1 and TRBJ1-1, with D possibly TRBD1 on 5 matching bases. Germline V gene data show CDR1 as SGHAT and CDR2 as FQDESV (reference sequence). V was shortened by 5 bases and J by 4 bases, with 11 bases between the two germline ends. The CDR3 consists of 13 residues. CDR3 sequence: CASSPRGSTEAFF. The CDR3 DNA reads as TGTGCCAGCAGCCCTAGGGGAAGCACTGAAGCTTTCTTT.

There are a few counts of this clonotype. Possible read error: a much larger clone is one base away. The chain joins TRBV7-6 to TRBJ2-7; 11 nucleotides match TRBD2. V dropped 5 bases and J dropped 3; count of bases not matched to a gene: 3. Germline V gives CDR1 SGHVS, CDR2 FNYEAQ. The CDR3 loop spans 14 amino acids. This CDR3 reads CASSHGTSGYEQYF. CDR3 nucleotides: TGTGCCAGCAGCCACGGGACTAGCGGCTACGAGCAGTACTTC.

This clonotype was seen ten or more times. The CDR3: CASSWTVQETQYF. In nucleotides, the CDR3 is TGCGCCAGCAGCTGGACGGTTCAAGAGACCCAGTACTTC. The chain is built from TRBV5-1 and TRBJ2-5; D call uncertain. The V end lost 3 bases, the J end lost 2 bases, and 8 bases lay between the germline ends. The CDR3 runs 13 residues. Germline-derived CDR1 and CDR2 are SGHRS and YFSETQ.

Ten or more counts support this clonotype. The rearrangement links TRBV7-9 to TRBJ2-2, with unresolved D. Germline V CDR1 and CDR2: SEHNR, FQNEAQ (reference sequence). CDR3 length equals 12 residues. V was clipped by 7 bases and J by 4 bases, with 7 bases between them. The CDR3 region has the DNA TGTGCCAGCATTAGAGGCACCGGGGAGCTGTTTTTT. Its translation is CASIRGTGELFF. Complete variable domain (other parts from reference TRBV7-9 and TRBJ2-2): DTGVSQNPRHKITKRGQNVTFRCDPISEHNRLYWYRQTLGQGPEFLTYFQNEAQLEKSRLLSDRFSAERPKGSFSTLEIQRTEQGDSAMYLCASIRGTGELFFGEGSRLTVL.

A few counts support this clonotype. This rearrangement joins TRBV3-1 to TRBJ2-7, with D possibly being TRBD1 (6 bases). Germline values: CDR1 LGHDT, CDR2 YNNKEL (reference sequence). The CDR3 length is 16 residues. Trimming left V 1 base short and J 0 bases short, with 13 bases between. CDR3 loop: CASSQAGTTSSYEQYF. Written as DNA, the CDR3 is TGTGCCAGCAGCCAAGCCGGGACAACTAGCTCCTACGAGCAGTACTTC.